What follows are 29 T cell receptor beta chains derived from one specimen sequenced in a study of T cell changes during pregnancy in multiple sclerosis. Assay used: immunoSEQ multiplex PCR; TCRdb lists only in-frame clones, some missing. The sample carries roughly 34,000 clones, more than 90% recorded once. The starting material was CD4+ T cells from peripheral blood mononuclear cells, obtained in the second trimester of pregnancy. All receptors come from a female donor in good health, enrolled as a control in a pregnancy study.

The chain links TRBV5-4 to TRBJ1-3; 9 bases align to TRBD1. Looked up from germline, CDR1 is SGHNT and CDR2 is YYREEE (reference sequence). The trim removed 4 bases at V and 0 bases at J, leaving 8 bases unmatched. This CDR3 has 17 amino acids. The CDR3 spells CASSRETGGYSGNTIYF. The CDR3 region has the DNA TGTGCCAGCAGCAGAGAGACAGGGGGATACTCTGGAAACACCATATATTTT.

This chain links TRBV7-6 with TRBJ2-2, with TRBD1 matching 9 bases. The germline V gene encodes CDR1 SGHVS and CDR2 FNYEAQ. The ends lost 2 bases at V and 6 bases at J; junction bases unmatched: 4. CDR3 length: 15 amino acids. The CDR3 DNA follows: TGTGCCAGCAGCTTACTGGGACAGGGAGCCGGGGAGCTGTTTTTT. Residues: CASSLLGQGAGELFF.

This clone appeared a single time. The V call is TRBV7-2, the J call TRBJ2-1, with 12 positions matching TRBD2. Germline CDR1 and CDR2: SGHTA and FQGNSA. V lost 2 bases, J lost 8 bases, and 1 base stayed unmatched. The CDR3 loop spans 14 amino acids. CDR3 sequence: CASSLLAGGDEQFF. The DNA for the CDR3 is TGTGCCAGCAGCTTACTAGCGGGAGGGGATGAGCAGTTCTTC.

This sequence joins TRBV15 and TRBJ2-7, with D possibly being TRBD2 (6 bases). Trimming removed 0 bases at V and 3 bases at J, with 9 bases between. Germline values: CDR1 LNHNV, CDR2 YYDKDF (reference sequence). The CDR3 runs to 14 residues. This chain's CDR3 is CATSRDRLGYEQYF. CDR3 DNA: TGTGCCACCAGCAGAGATCGACTAGGCTACGAGCAGTACTTC.

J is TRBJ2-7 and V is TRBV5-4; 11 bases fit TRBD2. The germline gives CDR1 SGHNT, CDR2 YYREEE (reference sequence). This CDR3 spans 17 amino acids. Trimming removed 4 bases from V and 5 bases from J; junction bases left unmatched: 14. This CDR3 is CASSPPGVAGGQHEQYF. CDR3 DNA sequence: TGTGCCAGCAGCCCCCCGGGGGTAGCGGGAGGGCAACACGAGCAGTACTTC.

The CDR3 sequence: CASSGSSGSPYEQYF. The DNA of the CDR3 is TGCGCCAGCAGCGGATCTAGCGGGTCACCCTACGAGCAGTACTTC. This chain connects TRBV5-1 to TRBJ2-7; TRBD2 matches at 8 bases. This CDR3 is built from 15 residues. J gave up 2 bases and V 4 bases, and 8 bases lay outside the gene matches. The germline gives CDR1 SGHRS, CDR2 YFSETQ. Filled out from reference TRBV5-1 and TRBJ2-7, the complete variable domain reads KAGVTQTPRYLIKTRGQQVTLSCSPISGHRSVSWYQQTPGQGLQFLFEYFSETQRNKGNFPGRFSGRQFSNSRSEMNVSTLELGDSALYLCASSGSSGSPYEQYFGPGTRLTVT.

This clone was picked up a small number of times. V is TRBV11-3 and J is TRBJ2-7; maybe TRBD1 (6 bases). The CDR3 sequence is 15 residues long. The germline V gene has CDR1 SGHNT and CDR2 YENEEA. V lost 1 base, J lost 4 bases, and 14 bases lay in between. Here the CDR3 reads CASSLVGAASYEQYF. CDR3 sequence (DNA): TGTGCCAGCAGCTTAGTGGGGGCGGCTAGTTACGAGCAGTACTTC. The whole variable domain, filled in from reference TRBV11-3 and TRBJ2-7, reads EAGVVQSPRYKIIEKKQPVAFWCNPISGHNTLYWYLQNLGQGPELLIRYENEEAVDDSQLPKDRFSAERLKGVDSTLKIQPAELGDSAVYLCASSLVGAASYEQYFGPGTRLTVT.

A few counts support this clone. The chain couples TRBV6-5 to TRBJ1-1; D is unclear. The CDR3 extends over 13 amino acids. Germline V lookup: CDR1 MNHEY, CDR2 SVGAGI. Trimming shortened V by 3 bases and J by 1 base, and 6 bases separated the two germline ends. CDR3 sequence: CASSYRQNTEAFF. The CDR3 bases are TGTGCCAGCAGTTATCGACAGAACACTGAAGCTTTCTTT.

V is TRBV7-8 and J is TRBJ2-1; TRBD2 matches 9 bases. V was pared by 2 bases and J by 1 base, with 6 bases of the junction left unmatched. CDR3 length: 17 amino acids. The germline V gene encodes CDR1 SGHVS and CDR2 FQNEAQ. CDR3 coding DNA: TGTGCCAGCAGCTTACTAGCGGGGAGTACATCCTACAATGAGCAGTTCTTC. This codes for CASSLLAGSTSYNEQFF.

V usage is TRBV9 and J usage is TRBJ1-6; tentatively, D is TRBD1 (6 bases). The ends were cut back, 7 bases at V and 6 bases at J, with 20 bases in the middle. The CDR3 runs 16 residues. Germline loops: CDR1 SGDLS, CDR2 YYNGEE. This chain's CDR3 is CASRGGGRDFNSPLHF. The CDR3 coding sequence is TGTGCCAGCCGGGGCGGGGGCCGGGATTTTAATTCACCCCTCCACTTT.

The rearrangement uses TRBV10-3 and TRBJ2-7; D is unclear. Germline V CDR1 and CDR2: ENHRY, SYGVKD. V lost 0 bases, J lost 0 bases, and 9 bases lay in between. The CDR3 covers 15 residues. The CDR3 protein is CAISESGRSSYEQYF. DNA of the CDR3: TGTGCCATCAGTGAGTCGGGCCGCAGCTCCTACGAGCAGTACTTC.

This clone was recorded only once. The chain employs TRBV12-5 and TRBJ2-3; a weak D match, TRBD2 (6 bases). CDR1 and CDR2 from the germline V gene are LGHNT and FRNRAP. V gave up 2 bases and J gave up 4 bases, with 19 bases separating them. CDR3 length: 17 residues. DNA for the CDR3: TGTGCTAGTGGTTTGCCTTGGGACTCCGGGGCCCCAGATACGCAGTATTTT. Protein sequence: CASGLPWDSGAPDTQYF.

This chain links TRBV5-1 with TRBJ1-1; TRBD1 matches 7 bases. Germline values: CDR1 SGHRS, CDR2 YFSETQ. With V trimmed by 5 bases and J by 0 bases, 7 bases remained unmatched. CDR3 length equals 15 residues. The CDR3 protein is CASRSLTGVNTEAFF. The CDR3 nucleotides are TGCGCCAGCAGGTCCTTAACAGGGGTGAACACTGAAGCTTTCTTT.

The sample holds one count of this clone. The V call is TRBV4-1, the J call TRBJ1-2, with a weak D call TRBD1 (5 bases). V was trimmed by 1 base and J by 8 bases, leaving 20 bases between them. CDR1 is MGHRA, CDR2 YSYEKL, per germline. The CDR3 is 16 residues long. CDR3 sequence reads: CASSQAGRESTAGYTF. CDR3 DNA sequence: TGCGCCAGCAGCCAAGCGGGCAGGGAATCGACCGCCGGCTACACCTTC.

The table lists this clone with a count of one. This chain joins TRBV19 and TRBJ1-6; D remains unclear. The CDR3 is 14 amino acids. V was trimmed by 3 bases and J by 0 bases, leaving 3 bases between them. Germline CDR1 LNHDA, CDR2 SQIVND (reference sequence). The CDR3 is CASSMSSYNSPLHF. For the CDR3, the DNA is TGTGCCAGTAGTATGAGCTCCTATAATTCACCCCTCCACTTT.

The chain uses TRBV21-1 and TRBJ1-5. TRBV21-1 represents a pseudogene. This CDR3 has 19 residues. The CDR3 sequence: CASSKGEGPRRSLNQPQHF. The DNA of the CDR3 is TGTGCCAGCAGCAAAGGGGAGGGACCGAGGCGGAGCTTAAATCAGCCCCAGCATTTT.

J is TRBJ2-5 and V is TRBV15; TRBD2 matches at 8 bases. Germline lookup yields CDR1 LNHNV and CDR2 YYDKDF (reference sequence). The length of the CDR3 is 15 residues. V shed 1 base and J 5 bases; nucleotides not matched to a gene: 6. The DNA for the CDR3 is TGTGCCACCAGCAGAGCCCCTGGCGGGGGGGAGACCCAGTACTTC. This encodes CATSRAPGGGETQYF. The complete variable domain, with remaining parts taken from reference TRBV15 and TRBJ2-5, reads DAMVIQNPRYQVTQFGKPVTLSCSQTLNHNVMYWYQQKSSQAPKLLFHYYDKDFNNEADTPDNFQSRRPNTSFCFLDIRSPGLGDTAMYLCATSRAPGGGETQYFGPGTRLLVL.

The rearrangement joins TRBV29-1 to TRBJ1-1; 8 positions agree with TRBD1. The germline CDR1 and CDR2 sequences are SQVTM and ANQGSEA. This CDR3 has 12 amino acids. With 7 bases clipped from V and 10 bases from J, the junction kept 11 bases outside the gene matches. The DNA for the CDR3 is TGCAGCGCCAACCAGGGGGCATTCGGAGCTTTCTTT. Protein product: CSANQGAFGAFF.

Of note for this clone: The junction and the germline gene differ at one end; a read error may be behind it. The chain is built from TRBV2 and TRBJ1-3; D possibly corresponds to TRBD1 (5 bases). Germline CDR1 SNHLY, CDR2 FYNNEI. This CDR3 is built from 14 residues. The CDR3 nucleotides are TGTGTCAGCAGGGAGGGTCCCTCTGGAAACACCATATATTTT. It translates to CVSREGPSGNTIYF.

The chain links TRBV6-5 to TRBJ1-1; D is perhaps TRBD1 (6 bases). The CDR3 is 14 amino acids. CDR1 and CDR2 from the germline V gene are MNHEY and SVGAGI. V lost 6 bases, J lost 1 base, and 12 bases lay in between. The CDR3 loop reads CASRRQVTNTEAFF. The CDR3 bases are TGTGCCAGCAGACGACAGGTTACGAACACTGAAGCTTTCTTT.

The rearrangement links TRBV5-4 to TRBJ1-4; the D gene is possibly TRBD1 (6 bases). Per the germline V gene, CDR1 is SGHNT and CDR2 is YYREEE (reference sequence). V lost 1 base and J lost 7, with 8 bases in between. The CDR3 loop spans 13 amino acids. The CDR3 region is CASSLRGAEKLFF. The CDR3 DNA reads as TGTGCCAGCAGCTTGCGGGGGGCTGAAAAACTGTTTTTT.

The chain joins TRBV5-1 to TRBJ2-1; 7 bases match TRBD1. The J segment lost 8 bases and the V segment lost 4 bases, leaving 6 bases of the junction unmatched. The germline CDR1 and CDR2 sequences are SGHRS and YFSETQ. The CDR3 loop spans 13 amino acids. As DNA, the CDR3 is TGCGCCAGCAGCACCACAGGGGTCCATGAGCAGTTCTTC. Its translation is CASSTTGVHEQFF.

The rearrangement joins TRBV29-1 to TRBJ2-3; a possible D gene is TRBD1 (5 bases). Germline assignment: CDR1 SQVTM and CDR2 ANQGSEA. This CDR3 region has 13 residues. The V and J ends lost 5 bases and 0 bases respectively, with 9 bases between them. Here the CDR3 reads CSVQGWSTDTQYF. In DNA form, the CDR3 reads TGCAGCGTTCAGGGATGGAGCACAGATACGCAGTATTTT.

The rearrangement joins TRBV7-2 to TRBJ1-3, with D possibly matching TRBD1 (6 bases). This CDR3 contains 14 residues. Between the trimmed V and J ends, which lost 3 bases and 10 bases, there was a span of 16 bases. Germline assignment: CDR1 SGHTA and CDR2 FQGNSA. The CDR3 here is CASSLAFDGTTIYF. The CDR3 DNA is TGTGCCAGCAGCTTGGCATTTGATGGGACAACCATATATTTT.

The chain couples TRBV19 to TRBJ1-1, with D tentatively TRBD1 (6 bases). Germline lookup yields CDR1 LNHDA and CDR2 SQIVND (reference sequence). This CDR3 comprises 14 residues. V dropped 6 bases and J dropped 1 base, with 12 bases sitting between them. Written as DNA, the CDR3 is TGTGCCAGTAGCTCCACAGGGACGAACACTGAAGCTTTCTTT. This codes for CASSSTGTNTEAFF.

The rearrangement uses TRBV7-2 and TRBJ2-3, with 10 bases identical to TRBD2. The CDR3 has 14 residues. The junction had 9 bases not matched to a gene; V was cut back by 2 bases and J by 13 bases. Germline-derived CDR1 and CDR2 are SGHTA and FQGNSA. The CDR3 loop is CASSLRSGGASEYF. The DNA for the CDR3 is TGTGCCAGCAGCTTACGGAGCGGGGGGGCTAGCGAGTATTTT.

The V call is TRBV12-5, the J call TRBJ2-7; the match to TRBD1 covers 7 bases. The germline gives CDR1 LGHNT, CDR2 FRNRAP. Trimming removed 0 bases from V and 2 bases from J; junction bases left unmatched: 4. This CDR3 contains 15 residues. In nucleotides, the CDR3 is TGTGCTAGTGGTTTGGTATCGGGACAGACCTACGAGCAGTACTTC. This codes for CASGLVSGQTYEQYF.

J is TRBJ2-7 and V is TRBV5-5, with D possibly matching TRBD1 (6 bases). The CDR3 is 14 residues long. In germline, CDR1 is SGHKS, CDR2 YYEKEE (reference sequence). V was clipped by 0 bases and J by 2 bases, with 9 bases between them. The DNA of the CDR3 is TGTGCCAGCAGCTTGGTGGGGACAACCTACGAGCAGTACTTC. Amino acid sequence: CASSLVGTTYEQYF.

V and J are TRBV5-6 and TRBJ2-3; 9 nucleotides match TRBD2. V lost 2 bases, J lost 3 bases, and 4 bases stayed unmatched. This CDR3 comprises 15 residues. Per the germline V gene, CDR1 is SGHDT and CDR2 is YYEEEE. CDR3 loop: CASSFASGNTDTQYF. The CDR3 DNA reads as TGTGCCAGCAGCTTCGCTAGCGGGAATACAGATACGCAGTATTTT.